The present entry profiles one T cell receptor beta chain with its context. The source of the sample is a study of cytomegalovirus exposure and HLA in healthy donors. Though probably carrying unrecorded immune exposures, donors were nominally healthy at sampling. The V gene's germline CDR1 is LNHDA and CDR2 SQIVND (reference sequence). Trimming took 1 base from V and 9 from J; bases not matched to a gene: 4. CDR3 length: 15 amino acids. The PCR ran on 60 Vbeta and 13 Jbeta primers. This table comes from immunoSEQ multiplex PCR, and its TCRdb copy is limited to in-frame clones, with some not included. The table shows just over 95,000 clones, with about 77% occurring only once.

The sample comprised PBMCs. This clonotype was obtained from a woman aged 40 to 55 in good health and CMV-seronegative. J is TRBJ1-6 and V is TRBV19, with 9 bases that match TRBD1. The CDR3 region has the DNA TGTGCCAGTAGTATAGGTAACAGGGGGCTTTCACCCCTCCACTTT. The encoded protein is CASSIGNRGLSPLHF.